This entry lists 27 T cell receptor beta chains sequenced from one sample in a study of T cells in Graves' hyperthyroidism and ophthalmopathy. Amplification of TCR beta CDR3 regions used RNA as the template. When the TCR CDR3 underwent first-round RT-PCR, the HTBI primer set was used. TCRdb reanalysed the multiplex PCR reads using MiXCR and keeps one entry per CDR3 protein. The sample lists over 650,000 distinct CDR3 sequences, roughly 15% occurring once. Sequenced input: blood. All receptors derive from a man between 18 and 29 years old with Graves' hyperthyroidism.

This clonotype was picked up many times. The gene calls are TRBV28 and TRBJ2-1; 11 bases agree with TRBD2. CDR3 size: 15 residues. V lost 6 bases and J lost 5; bases outside the gene matches: 6. Looked up from germline, CDR1 is MDHEN and CDR2 is SYDVKM. The CDR3 sequence is CASRAGTSGNNEQFF. The CDR3 DNA follows: TGTGCCAGCAGGGCCGGGACTAGCGGCAACAATGAGCAGTTCTTC.

The table lists this clonotype with many counts. The CDR3 reads CASSFTTEAFF. The CDR3 nucleotides read TGTGCCAGCAGTTTTACCACTGAAGCTTTCTTT. This chain connects TRBV28 to TRBJ1-1; D gene unclear. This CDR3 has 11 residues. V was pared by 3 bases and J by 4 bases, with 3 bases between. From germline, CDR1 is MDHEN and CDR2 SYDVKM. The variable domain in full, with the rest retrieved from reference TRBV28 and TRBJ1-1, is DVKVTQSSRYLVKRTGEKVFLECVQDMDHENMFWYRQDPGLGLRLIYFSYDVKMKEKGDIPEGYSVSREKKERFSLILESASTNQTSMYLCASSFTTEAFFGQGTRLTVV.

V and J are TRBV27 and TRBJ1-1; TRBD1 might be the D (5 bases). Germline V lookup: CDR1 MNHEY, CDR2 SMNVEV (reference sequence). The V gene lost 5 bases and the J gene lost 6 bases, with 16 bases spanning the gap. This CDR3 spans 14 amino acids. The CDR3 loop reads CASSPGAQRSEAFF. In nucleotides, the CDR3 is TGTGCCAGCAGTCCCGGGGCGCAACGCTCTGAAGCTTTCTTT.

There are many counts of this clonotype. V usage is TRBV24-1 and J usage is TRBJ2-5, with a possible D match to TRBD1 (6 bases). V gave up 4 bases and J gave up 5 bases, with 13 bases separating them. Germline CDR1 KGHDR, CDR2 SFDVKD. The length of the CDR3 is 14 residues. This CDR3 is CATSDRGLVETQYF. Here the CDR3 DNA reads TGTGCCACCAGTGACAGGGGTTTGGTGGAGACCCAGTACTTC.

This clonotype was found a few times. DNA of the CDR3: TGTGCCAGCTCAAAGATTAGCGGGAGAGCGCAGTATTTT. This codes for CASSKISGRAQYF. The chain is built from TRBV27 and TRBJ2-3; the match to TRBD2 covers 9 bases. There are 13 residues in the CDR3. Germline CDR1 reads MNHEY; CDR2 reads SMNVEV (reference sequence). With V trimmed by 8 bases and J by 10 bases, 10 bases remained unmatched.

The CDR3 sequence: CASSPDGKGWETQYF. The CDR3 nucleotides read TGCGCCAGCAGCCCGGACGGAAAGGGGTGGGAGACCCAGTACTTC. The chain recombines TRBV5-1 with TRBJ2-5; D is perhaps TRBD1 (5 bases). Looked up from germline, CDR1 is SGHRS and CDR2 is YFSETQ. Trimming cost V 4 bases and J 5 bases, with 18 bases left between them. There are 15 residues in the CDR3.

In this sample, this clonotype turned up many times. The chain links TRBV10-3 to TRBJ2-3; D unclear. V gave up 7 bases and J gave up 1 base, with 12 bases separating them. CDR1 and CDR2 (germline): ENHRY, SYGVKD. The CDR3 covers 14 residues. The CDR3 region has the DNA TGTGCCATCACTGACCTCGGCGGCACAGATACGCAGTATTTT. The encoded protein is CAITDLGGTDTQYF.

This clonotype was seen more than once but under ten times. The genes are TRBV15 and TRBJ2-7, with 7 bases lining up with TRBD2. The J segment lost 1 base and the V segment lost 5 bases, leaving 8 bases of the junction unmatched. The CDR3 sequence is 15 residues long. CDR1 and CDR2 (germline): LNHNV, YYDKDF (reference sequence). CDR3 loop: CATSPAGSLSYEQYF. The CDR3 DNA sequence: TGTGCCACCAGCCCAGCGGGGAGCTTATCCTACGAGCAGTACTTC.

The genes are TRBV2 and TRBJ2-1; the D gene could be TRBD1 or TRBD2 (5 bases each). This CDR3 has 15 amino acids. Per germline, CDR1 SNHLY and CDR2 FYNNEI. V was cut by 5 bases and J by 12 bases, with 23 bases left in between. DNA of the CDR3: TGTGCCAGCAGTCCAACCGGGACGCTTTCCCGAGGGCAGTTCTTC. Amino acid sequence: CASSPTGTLSRGQFF.

The chain has TRBV4-2 and TRBJ1-1; D is unclear. Germline CDR1 is LGHNA and CDR2 is YNFKEQ. V was trimmed by 0 bases and J by 1 base, leaving 12 bases between them. This CDR3 region has 16 residues. The CDR3 coding sequence is TGTGCCAGCAGCCAAGAGACACTTCGAGGGAACACTGAAGCTTTCTTT. This gives the protein CASSQETLRGNTEAFF.

This clonotype was detected a few times. The rearrangement uses TRBV14 and TRBJ2-5; a weak D match, TRBD2 (6 bases). Per germline, CDR1 SGHDN and CDR2 FVKESK. This CDR3 region has 14 residues. The V end was cut by 3 bases, the J end by 6 bases, with 14 bases between. CDR3 region: CASSQWGVKKTQYF. The CDR3 coding sequence is TGTGCCAGCAGCCAGTGGGGGGTTAAGAAGACCCAGTACTTC.

This clonotype has ten or more counts. This chain connects TRBV7-3 to TRBJ2-1, with TRBD2 matching 8 bases. The CDR3 is 15 residues long. Losses at the gene ends were 4 bases for V and 6 bases for J; bases not matched to a gene: 8. Germline V gene data show CDR1 as SGHTA and CDR2 as FQGTGA. CDR3 sequence reads: CASSSIAGSGNEQFF. The CDR3 nucleotides are TGTGCCAGCAGCTCGATAGCGGGAAGTGGCAATGAGCAGTTCTTC.

The chain is built from TRBV19 and TRBJ2-3, with 9 nucleotides matching TRBD1. The germline V gene has CDR1 LNHDA and CDR2 SQIVND (reference sequence). The CDR3 length is 15 residues. After removal of 6 bases from V and 4 bases from J, the junction contained 8 bases not matched to a gene. CDR3 protein: CASSPGQGYADTQYF. The DNA for the CDR3 is TGTGCCAGTAGCCCGGGACAGGGTTATGCAGATACGCAGTATTTT.

This chain links TRBV19 with TRBJ2-5; D not certain. This CDR3 comprises 14 residues. In germline, CDR1 is LNHDA, CDR2 SQIVND (reference sequence). V gave up 5 bases and J gave up 1 base, with 11 bases separating them. CDR3 amino acids: CASSPRGSQETQYF. In DNA, the CDR3 is TGTGCCAGTAGTCCTCGTGGCAGCCAAGAGACCCAGTACTTC.

The rearrangement joins TRBV2 to TRBJ2-1; 15 nucleotides match TRBD2. Germline assignment: CDR1 SNHLY and CDR2 FYNNEI. This CDR3 contains 19 residues. Unmatched junction bases numbered 16, after V lost 8 bases and J lost 5 bases. CDR3 DNA sequence: TGTGCCAGCCCCCCAGGGGGACAGGGGACTAGCGGGAGGCACAATGAGCAGTTCTTC. This sequence encodes CASPPGGQGTSGRHNEQFF.

The chain recombines TRBV3-1 with TRBJ2-7, with a tentative D call TRBD2 (6 bases). Trimming cost V 4 bases and J 6 bases, with 19 bases left between them. CDR3 length: 15 amino acids. The germline V gene has CDR1 LGHDT and CDR2 YNNKEL (reference sequence). The CDR3 nucleotides read TGTGCCAGCAGCCCCGAATCGACTAGTCCCACCGAGCAGTACTTC. This codes for CASSPESTSPTEQYF.

The chain joins TRBV30 to TRBJ2-3; TRBD2 matches at 13 bases. Germline CDR1 and CDR2: GTSNPN and SVGIG (reference sequence). The CDR3 runs 18 residues. V was clipped by 0 bases and J by 2 bases; unmatched bases: 8. CDR3: CAWSVPGLAGVNTDTQYF. The CDR3 DNA reads TGTGCCTGGAGTGTACCAGGACTAGCGGGAGTCAACACAGATACGCAGTATTTT.

The rearrangement uses TRBV20-1 and TRBJ2-2; perhaps D is TRBD1 or TRBD2 (5 bases each). The V end was cut by 4 bases, the J end by 5 bases, with 14 bases between. The CDR3 spans 14 residues. CDR1 and CDR2 (germline): DFQATT, SNEGSKA (reference sequence). In nucleotides, the CDR3 is TGCAGTGCTATAGACGGAGAGGGGACCGGGGAGCTGTTTTTT. Translated, it gives CSAIDGEGTGELFF.

This clonotype was seen repeatedly, ten times or more. The V call is TRBV29-1, the J call TRBJ2-2, with TRBD2 identical over 9 bases. Germline assignment: CDR1 SQVTM and CDR2 ANQGSEA. The V and J ends lost 6 bases and 7 bases, in that order; junction bases with no gene match: 12. The CDR3 covers 15 residues. The CDR3 spells CSVLLSGSVSGELFF. The CDR3 bases are TGCAGCGTCCTCCTTAGCGGGAGTGTTAGCGGGGAGCTGTTTTTT.

Remarks on this clonotype: This likely traces to a read error, being one base from a far larger clone. This chain uses TRBV6-5 with TRBJ2-7; 7 nucleotides agree with TRBD1. Per the germline V gene, CDR1 is MNHEY and CDR2 is SVGAGI. This CDR3 has 13 residues. CDR3 sequence reads: CASSLGQSSEQYF. As DNA, the CDR3 is TGTGCCAGCAGTTTGGGACAGTCCTCCGAGCAGTACTTC.

This clonotype was observed at least ten times. This chain links TRBV3-1 with TRBJ2-7; 7 nucleotides agree with TRBD1. The CDR3 sequence is 15 residues long. CDR1 is LGHDT, CDR2 YNNKEL, per germline (reference sequence). V shed 5 bases and J 0 bases; nucleotides not matched to a gene: 7. The DNA of the CDR3 is TGTGCCAGCAGCTACGGGACAGCCGTCTCCTACGAGCAGTACTTC. Its translation is CASSYGTAVSYEQYF.

This clonotype was observed a handful of times. With a much larger clone just one base away, this may be a read error. V and J are TRBV6-1 and TRBJ2-3; either TRBD1 or TRBD2 may fit D (5 bases each). CDR3 size: 17 residues. Germline V gives CDR1 MNHNS, CDR2 SASEGT. CDR3 DNA sequence: TGTGCCAGCAGTCCCAGCGGAAGAGTTTCCCTCACAGGTACGCAGTATTTT. Residues: CASSPSGRVSLTGTQYF.

The chain has TRBV9 and TRBJ2-3; D remains ambiguous. V was shortened by 0 bases and J by 5 bases, with 7 bases between the two germline ends. The CDR3 sequence is 13 residues long. The V gene's germline CDR1 is SGDLS and CDR2 YYNGEE. CDR3 amino acids: CASSVDRIDTQYF. DNA for the CDR3: TGTGCCAGCAGCGTAGACAGAATAGATACGCAGTATTTT.

The V and J genes are TRBV27 and TRBJ2-1; D ambiguous. V lost 3 bases, J lost 10 bases, and 13 bases lay in between. The V gene's germline CDR1 is MNHEY and CDR2 SMNVEV (reference sequence). The CDR3 loop spans 13 amino acids. In DNA form, the CDR3 reads TGTGCCAGCAGTTTCTTTGTTGGCGGAGAGCAGTTCTTC. The encoded protein is CASSFFVGGEQFF.

V gene TRBV11-2 combines with J gene TRBJ2-7, with a weak D call TRBD1 (5 bases). This CDR3 has 16 amino acids. The V end was cut by 5 bases, the J end by 3 bases, with 20 bases between. The V gene's germline CDR1 is SGHAT and CDR2 FQNNGV. CDR3 region: CASSQLGPPGHYEQYF. CDR3 bases: TGTGCCAGCAGCCAACTGGGGCCTCCTGGCCACTACGAGCAGTACTTC.

This clonotype has a handful of counts. The V and J genes are TRBV12-3 or TRBV12-4 and TRBJ1-1; D not certain. There are 17 residues in the CDR3. Trimming cost V 6 bases and J 3 bases, with 23 bases left between them. The CDR3 is CASSPAVGRPGDTEAFF. The CDR3 DNA is TGTGCCAGCAGCCCCGCGGTAGGGCGTCCTGGGGACACTGAAGCTTTCTTT.

The CDR3 coding sequence is TGTGCCAGCTTAGGGAGGGGGAACACCGGGGAGCTGTTTTTT. This translates into CASLGRGNTGELFF. J is TRBJ2-2 and V is TRBV12-3 or TRBV12-4, with 7 nucleotides matching TRBD2. The J segment lost 1 base and the V segment lost 8 bases, leaving 4 bases of the junction unmatched. The CDR3 consists of 14 residues.